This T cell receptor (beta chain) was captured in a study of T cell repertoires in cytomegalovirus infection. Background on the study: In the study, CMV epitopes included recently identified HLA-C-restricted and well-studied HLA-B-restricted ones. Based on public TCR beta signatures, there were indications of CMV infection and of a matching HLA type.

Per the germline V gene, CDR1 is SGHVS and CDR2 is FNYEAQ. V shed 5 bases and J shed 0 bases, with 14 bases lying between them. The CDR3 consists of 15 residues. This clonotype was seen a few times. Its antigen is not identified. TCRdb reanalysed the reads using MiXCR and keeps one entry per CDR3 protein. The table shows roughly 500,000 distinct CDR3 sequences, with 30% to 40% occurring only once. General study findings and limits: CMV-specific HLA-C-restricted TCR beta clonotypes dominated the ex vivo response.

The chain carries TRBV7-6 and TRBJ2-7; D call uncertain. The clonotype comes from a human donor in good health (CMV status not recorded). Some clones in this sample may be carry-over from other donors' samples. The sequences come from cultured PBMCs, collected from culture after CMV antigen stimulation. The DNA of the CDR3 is TGTGCCAGCAGCCCAAGGACCGTCACCTCCTACGAGCAGTACTTC. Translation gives CASSPRTVTSYEQYF.